This entry describes one T cell receptor (beta chain). This entry comes from a study of cytomegalovirus exposure and HLA in healthy donors. The PCR contained 60 Vbeta and 13 Jbeta primers. The method was immunoSEQ multiplex PCR; TCRdb's version includes in-frame clones alone and lacks a portion of them. Of about 98,000 clones listed, 75% to 85% are singletons. The CDR3 totals 15 residues. The ends were cut back, 0 bases at V and 4 bases at J, with 11 bases in the middle. The germline gives CDR1 ENHRY, CDR2 SYGVKD. The sequence derives from a man aged 18 to 30 in good health and CMV-seropositive. The specimen was PBMCs. The chain recombines TRBV10-3 with TRBJ2-3; D is ambiguous. The CDR3 region is CAISESRGTSDTQYF. CDR3 in DNA: TGTGCCATCAGTGAGTCGAGAGGAACGTCAGATACGCAGTATTTT.